What follows is one TCR beta chain and its context. Its antigen target is currently unknown. No base quality information exists; no much larger clone differs at one position. The sample's treatment or condition label is to be understood as: allogeneic hematopoietic cell transplantation with graft depleted of TCRalphabeta T cells and CD19 B cells. TCRalphabeta/CD19-depleted allogeneic hematopoietic cell grafts were given to the transplant recipients, all of whom were children. The entry originates in a study of T-cell reconstitution after alpha-beta-depleted transplantation in children listed by TCRdb under 2016. About the full investigation: The study quantitatively tracked T-cell immune reconstitution after TCRalphabeta/CD19-depleted allogeneic hematopoietic cell transplantation in children using TCR repertoire profiling. General study outcomes and caveats: In some patients, the high TCRbeta diversity seen at day 60 was put down to recipient T cells and intrathymic progenitors that had survived conditioning. The frequencies of hyperexpanded clones fell over the following months, and after one year, T-cell counts and TCRbeta diversity were mostly attributed to newly produced T cells. Apparently early alphabetaT-cell count recovery about two months after transplant reportedly relied on only several hundred rapidly expanded clones derived from non-depleted graft cells.

The library was made by PCR. These reads were obtained on an Illumina HiSeq 2500. Molecular barcoding was employed in the preparation of TCR libraries, with unique molecular identifiers being used to normalize TCRbeta repertoire quantification. Through fastp at Q25 and MiXCR, TCRdb rebuilt clones from the public reads, retaining in-frame beta chains. All rows with the same CDR3 protein become a single entry with the most common DNA and genes. This sample holds some 300,000 distinct CDR3 sequences; nearly 8% were observed only once. The ten biggest clones cover over 7.5% of the sample. Measured from the cysteine to the phenylalanine, the CDR3 is 15 residues long. Kept here is only the CDR3 DNA, which spans 45 bases and is read in frame from base 1. The germline V gene (reference sequence) specifies PRHDT as CDR1 and FYEKMQ as CDR2. V is clipped by 5 bases and J by 1 base, and the sequence between their germline boundaries is 14 bases long.

Recombination linked TRBV13 to TRBJ1-2, and perhaps TRBD1 as D gene, on 5 matching bases. This specimen was peripheral blood, taken 360 days after TCRalphabeta/CD19-depleted stem cell transplant. This receptor was identified in a female patient under 10 years old who had a stem cell transplant for Fanconi anemia, so the T cells may come from the graft donor. DNA sequence: TGTGCCAGCAGCCCCCGGGACGGGTTTAACTATGGCTACACCTTC. Its protein is CASSPRDGFNYGYTF. With the portions outside the CDR3 filled from the reference TRBV13 and TRBJ1-2 genes, the complete variable region becomes AAGVIQSPRHLIKEKRETATLKCYPIPRHDTVYWYQQGPGQDPQFLISFYEKMQSDKGSIPDRFSAQQFSDYHSELNMSSLELGDSALYFCASSPRDGFNYGYTFGSGTRLTVV.